This TCR beta chain is drawn from a study of beta chain features in type 1 diabetes. Study-level results: Type 1 diabetes patients had moderately but significantly shorter TCRB CDR3s in all four CD4+ subsets. Researchers cautioned that cDNA sequencing could over-represent cells with high TCR expression. TCRB repertoires of naive, central memory and Treg cells appeared more similar among patients than among healthy donors.

The whole isolated RNA underwent reverse transcription, so sequencing captured expressed TCRB transcripts. Libraries were prepared by immunoSEQ multiplex PCR; TCRdb keeps only in-frame clonotypes and omits some of them. The top ten clones hold approximately 0.015% of a sample with roughly 290,000 clones, 15% of them seen once. Germline V CDR1 and CDR2: SEHNR, FQNEAQ (reference sequence). The V and J ends lost 5 bases and 8 bases, in that order; junction bases with no gene match: 9. The CDR3 runs to 15 residues. As concerns this clone: Its antigen is currently unknown.

A heparinised blood draw that averaged about 120 mL was obtained once from each donor. Isolation of CD4+ naive, central memory, regulatory and stem cell-like memory cells was achieved by sorting via CD45RO/CCR7/CD25/CD127/CD95/CD27. The sequence derives from a man aged 18 to 29 with type 1 diabetes. Sequencing was done on a sample of naive CD4+ T cells from blood. V and J are TRBV7-9 and TRBJ1-4, with 9 bases matching TRBD1. CDR3 sequence reads: CASSGEQGAREKLFF. In DNA, the CDR3 is TGTGCCAGCAGCGGCGAACAGGGGGCTCGGGAAAAACTGTTTTTT.